This T cell receptor (beta chain) was sequenced during a study of circulating and synovial CD4+ cells in juvenile arthritis. Sequencing was performed with immunoSEQ multiplex PCR; in TCRdb, only in-frame clones are kept and a portion is missing. Here the sample spans 30,000 to 35,000 clones, 95% to 96% being singletons. This CDR3 has 17 residues. Germline V gene sequence: CDR1 LNHNV, CDR2 YYDKDF (reference sequence). V shed 3 bases, J shed 0 bases, and the junction held 7 bases outside the gene matches. On this clone itself: Its antigen is not known.

Study-wide points: Some such blood samples were as oligoclonal as synovium. Traditional Vbeta family usage analysis missed the pathogenic-like versus bulk difference.

The sequencing input was CD4+ T cells from blood. This TCR came from a human donor with juvenile idiopathic arthritis. The genes are TRBV15 and TRBJ1-2, with 10 bases fitting TRBD1. The DNA of the CDR3 is TGTGCCACCAGCAGCGACAGGGGGCACCAATCTAACTATGGCTACACCTTC. This encodes CATSSDRGHQSNYGYTF.